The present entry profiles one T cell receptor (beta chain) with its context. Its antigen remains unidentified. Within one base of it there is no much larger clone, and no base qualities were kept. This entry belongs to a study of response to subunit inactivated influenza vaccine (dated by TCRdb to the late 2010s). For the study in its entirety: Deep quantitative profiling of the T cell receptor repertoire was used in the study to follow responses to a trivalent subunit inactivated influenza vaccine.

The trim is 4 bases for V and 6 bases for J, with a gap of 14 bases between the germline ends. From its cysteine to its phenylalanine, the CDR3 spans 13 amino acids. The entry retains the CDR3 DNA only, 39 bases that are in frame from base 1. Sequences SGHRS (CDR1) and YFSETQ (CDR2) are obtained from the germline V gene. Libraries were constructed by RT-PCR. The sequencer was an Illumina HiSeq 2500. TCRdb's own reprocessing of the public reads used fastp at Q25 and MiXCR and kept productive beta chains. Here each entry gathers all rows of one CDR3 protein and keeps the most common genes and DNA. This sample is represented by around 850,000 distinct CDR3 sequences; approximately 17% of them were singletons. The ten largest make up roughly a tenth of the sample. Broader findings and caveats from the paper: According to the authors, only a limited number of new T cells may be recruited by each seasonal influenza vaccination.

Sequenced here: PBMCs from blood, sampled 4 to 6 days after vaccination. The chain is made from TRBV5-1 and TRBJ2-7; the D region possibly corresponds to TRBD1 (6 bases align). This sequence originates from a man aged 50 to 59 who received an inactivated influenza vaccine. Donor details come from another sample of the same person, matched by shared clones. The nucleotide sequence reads TGCGCCAGCAGCATTACAGGGACGGTCGAGCAGTACTTC. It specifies CASSITGTVEQYF.